The clone carrying this T cell receptor (beta chain) was seen a single time. Here immunoSEQ multiplex PCR was the method, and the copy in TCRdb shows in-frame clones only, minus some. The sample lists more than 450,000 clones, 79% seen once, with 13% in the top ten. This record belongs to a study of shared clonotypes between healthy human individuals. Within Nashville, Tennessee resided all donors, each a Caucasian adult. Roughly 92 million PBMCs were counted before genomic DNA extraction. The CDR3 is 15 residues long. Germline loops: CDR1 SEHNR, CDR2 FQNEAQ (reference sequence). The V end was cut by 5 bases, the J end by 5 bases, with 19 bases between.

The genes are TRBV7-9 and TRBJ2-7; TRBD2 might be the D (5 bases). The source material was PBMCs. The TCR originated in a woman between 40 and 50 years old in good health. Some clones in this sample may be carry-over from other donors' samples. Here the CDR3 DNA reads TGTGCCAGCAGCCGAGGGCAGGACCTGCCCAACGAGCAGTACTTC. Translating it yields CASSRGQDLPNEQYF.